Detailed here is one T cell receptor beta chain. What it recognizes is unknown. The data originate from a study of CD8 T cells in ankylosing spondylitis. TCRdb reanalysed the 5' RACE reads using MiXCR and keeps one entry per CDR3 protein. The repertoire holds approximately 500,000 distinct CDR3 sequences, approximately 11% seen once, with under 7.5% in the top ten. Germline V gene sequence: CDR1 LGHNA, CDR2 YNFKEQ. The trim removed 4 bases at V and 6 bases at J, leaving 6 bases unmatched. This CDR3 comprises 15 residues. General study results and limits: A motif of eight highly homologous TCR beta variants was seen as apparently characteristic of ankylosing spondylitis blood. As for the disease-linked clones, they showed a CD8+ phenotype and occurred at relatively low frequencies in peripheral blood. Certain motif variants had earlier been reported in reactive arthritis synovial fluid and blood. Reports say disease-linked clones showed up significantly more in matched ankylosing spondylitis synovial fluid.

This chain links TRBV4-2 with TRBJ1-5, with TRBD1 matching over 10 bases. The receptor was isolated from a male donor with ankylosing spondylitis. Input material: blood, either unsorted or a sorted T cell fraction (not recorded which). CDR3 amino acids: CASSRGQGEGQPQHF. The CDR3 DNA reads as TGTGCCAGCAGCCGCGGACAGGGGGAGGGTCAGCCCCAGCATTTT.